Sequencing of this TCR beta chain was carried out in a study of shared clonotypes between healthy human individuals. General study findings and limits: Only blood underwent sampling, and tissue repertoires likely differ.

Unsorted PBMC samples were amplified in replicate PCRs containing 250 to 350 ng DNA, 25,000 to 35,000 T cell genomes. The authors' processing: From ImmunoSEQ came sequences covering only the junction and carrying no quality scores, so filtering differed. The repertoire was sequenced with immunoSEQ multiplex PCR; TCRdb's copy has only in-frame clones and lacks some. V and J calls and clone size are those listed in that table; D and trimming were worked out from the DNA. Among some 470,000 clones listed, about 82% were seen once. Researchers drew on about 90 million PBMCs for genomic DNA from unsorted samples. In its sample, this clone was seen once. Its antigen remains unknown. Germline assignment: CDR1 SGHKS and CDR2 YYEKEE (reference sequence). This CDR3 is built from 16 residues. V lost 2 bases and J 0 bases, leaving 11 bases between the germline ends.

This chain joins TRBV5-5 and TRBJ2-2; D is uncertain. This TCR was recovered from a woman between 40 and 50 years old in good health. Some clones in this sample may be carry-over from other donors' samples. Sequences were obtained from PBMCs. In nucleotides, the CDR3 is TGTGCCAGCAGCTTTGTTCGAGGTTCGAACACCGGGGAGCTGTTTTTT. Translation: CASSFVRGSNTGELFF. The variable domain in full, completed from reference TRBV5-5 and TRBJ2-2, reads DAGVTQSPTHLIKTRGQQVTLRCSPISGHKSVSWYQQVLGQGPQFIFQYYEKEERGRGNFPDRFSARQFPNYSSELNVNALLLGDSALYLCASSFVRGSNTGELFFGEGSRLTVL.